This TCR beta chain stems from a study of Graves' ophthalmopathy and Graves' hyperthyroidism. CDR3 size: 15 residues. V dropped 3 bases and J dropped 6 bases, with 18 bases sitting between them. Germline V CDR1 and CDR2: DFQATT, SNEGSKA (reference sequence). Using RNA transcripts, the TCR beta CDR3 regions were amplified. Amplification began with first-round RT-PCR using HTBI primers, then second-round multiplex PCR was performed. In TCRdb, the multiplex PCR reads were re-called with MiXCR into one record per CDR3 protein. This table has around 1,000,000 distinct CDR3 sequences, less than 45% appearing once.

The chain employs TRBV20-1 and TRBJ1-5, with D perhaps matching TRBD1 (5 bases). This TCR was sampled from an adult man with Graves' hyperthyroidism. Sample: peripheral blood or thyroid tissue (not recorded which). CDR3 nucleotide sequence: TGCAGTGCTAGCGGTAGGGGTGGGGACCGTCAGCCCCAGCATTTT. It encodes CSASGRGGDRQPQHF.